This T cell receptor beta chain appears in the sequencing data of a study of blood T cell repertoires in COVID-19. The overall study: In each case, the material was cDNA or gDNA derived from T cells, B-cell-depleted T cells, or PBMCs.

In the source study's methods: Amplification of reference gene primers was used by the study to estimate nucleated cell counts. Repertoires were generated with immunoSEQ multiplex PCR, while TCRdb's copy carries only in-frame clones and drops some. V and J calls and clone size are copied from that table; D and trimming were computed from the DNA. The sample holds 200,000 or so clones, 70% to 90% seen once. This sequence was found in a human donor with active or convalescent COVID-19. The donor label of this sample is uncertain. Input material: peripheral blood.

CDR3 DNA: TGTGCCAGCAGCTGGACAGGGGAGAGTGATGAAAAACTGTTTTTT. Its translation: CASSWTGESDEKLFF. The chain recombines TRBV5-6 with TRBJ1-4, with 9 bases matching TRBD1. Germline V gene data show CDR1 as SGHDT and CDR2 as YYEEEE. Trimming took 3 bases from V and 6 from J; bases not matched to a gene: 6. This CDR3 comprises 15 residues.